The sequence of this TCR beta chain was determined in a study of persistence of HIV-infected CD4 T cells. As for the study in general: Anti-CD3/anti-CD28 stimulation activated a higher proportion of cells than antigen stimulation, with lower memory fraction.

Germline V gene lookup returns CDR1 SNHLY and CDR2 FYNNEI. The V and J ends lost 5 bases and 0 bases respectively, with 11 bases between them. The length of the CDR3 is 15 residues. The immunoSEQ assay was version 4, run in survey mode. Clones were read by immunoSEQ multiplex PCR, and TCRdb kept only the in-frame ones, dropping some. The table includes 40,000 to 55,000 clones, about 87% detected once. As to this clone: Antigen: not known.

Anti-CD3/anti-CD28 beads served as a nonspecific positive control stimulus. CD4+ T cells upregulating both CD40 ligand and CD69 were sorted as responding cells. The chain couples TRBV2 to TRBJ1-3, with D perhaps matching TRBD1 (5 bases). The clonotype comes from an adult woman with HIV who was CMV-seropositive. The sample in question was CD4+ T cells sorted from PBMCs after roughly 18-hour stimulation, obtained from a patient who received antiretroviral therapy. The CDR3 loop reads CASSPGRVSGNTIYF. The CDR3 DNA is TGTGCCAGCAGTCCGGGACGGGTCTCTGGAAACACCATATATTTT. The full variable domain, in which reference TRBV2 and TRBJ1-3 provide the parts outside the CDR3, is EPEVTQTPSHQVTQMGQEVILRCVPISNHLYFYWYRQILGQKVEFLVSFYNNEISEKSEIFDDQFSVERPDGSNFTLKIRSTKLEDSAMYFCASSPGRVSGNTIYFGEGSWLTVV.